The rows below give T cell receptor beta chains drawn from one sample of a study of shared clonotypes between healthy human individuals. TCRdb's table, derived via immunoSEQ multiplex PCR, lists solely in-frame clones and lacks some. The sample lists some 2,500,000 clones, roughly 93% seen once, with approximately 0.37% in the top ten. The sequenced sample was naive CD4+ T cells from PBMCs. Source of these receptors: a man aged 18 to 30 in good health. Some clones in this sample may be carry-over from other donors' samples. The CDR3 runs from the conserved cysteine through the conserved F or W. A D gene is named only where the DNA matches it firmly. The size entry is marked missing in some rows and otherwise reads once, few, many or a size class.

J gene	V gene	D gene	clone size	CDR3 protein	CDR3 DNA
TRBJ2-5	TRBV5-4	TRBD2	once	CASSAPGLAEETQYF	TGTGCCAGCAGCGCCCCGGGACTAGCGGAAGAGACCCAGTACTTC
TRBJ1-3	TRBV9	NA	NA	CASSERLGGSSGNTIYF	TGTGCCAGCAGCGAGCGGTTGGGGGGGAGCTCTGGAAACACCATATATTTT
TRBJ2-1	TRBV9	NA	NA	CASSVYSVSSYNEQFF	TGTGCCAGCAGCGTATATTCCGTGAGCTCCTACAATGAGCAGTTCTTC
TRBJ2-7	TRBV5-1	TRBD1	NA	CASSLISGTGAYEQYF	TGCGCCAGCAGCTTAATTTCCGGGACAGGGGCCTACGAGCAGTACTTC
TRBJ2-7	TRBV5-4	NA	once	CAIQVGLGLYYEQYF	TGTGCCATTCAGGTGGGGTTAGGCCTATACTACGAGCAGTACTTC
TRBJ1-6	TRBV28	NA	NA	CASTPRVGGPNSPLHF	TGTGCCAGCACCCCCAGGGTCGGGGGGCCCAATTCACCCCTCCACTTT
TRBJ1-2	TRBV5-6	NA	NA	CASSLVGGPGPGYTF	TGTGCCAGCAGCTTGGTGGGGGGGCCGGGTCCTGGCTACACCTTC
TRBJ1-2	TRBV15	NA	NA	CATSREKGPYGYTF	TGTGCCACCAGCAGAGAGAAGGGCCCCTATGGCTACACCTTC
TRBJ2-3	TRBV29-1	NA	NA	CSDGASTDTQYF	TGCAGCGACGGAGCTAGCACAGATACGCAGTATTTT
TRBJ2-3	TRBV6-6	TRBD1	once	CASSVGQGLGTDTQYF	TGTGCCAGCAGTGTTGGACAGGGGTTGGGGACAGATACGCAGTATTTT
TRBJ2-3	TRBV4-1	NA	NA	CASSQELSGGTDTQYF	TGCGCCAGCAGCCAAGAATTGTCAGGGGGCACAGATACGCAGTATTTT
TRBJ1-2	TRBV6-5	NA	NA	CATNAGVNYGYTF	TGTGCCACCAACGCAGGGGTTAACTATGGCTACACCTTC
TRBJ2-7	TRBV6-1	NA	NA	CASRVSATYEQYF	TGTGCCAGCAGGGTTAGCGCAACCTACGAGCAGTACTTC
TRBJ1-4	TRBV15	NA	NA	CATSRDEGGLYEKLFF	TGTGCCACCAGCAGAGATGAGGGGGGGTTGTACGAAAAACTGTTTTTT
TRBJ2-1	TRBV2	NA	once	CASSVGGLGFF	TGTGCCAGCAGTGTTGGTGGCCTAGGGTTCTTC
TRBJ2-1	TRBV27	TRBD2	NA	CASSPSGSSYNEQFF	TGTGCCAGCAGTCCAAGCGGGAGCTCCTACAATGAGCAGTTCTTC
TRBJ2-3	TRBV5-1	NA	NA	CASSPAFAGDTQYF	TGCGCCAGCAGCCCGGCATTTGCGGGCGATACGCAGTATTTT
TRBJ1-4	TRBV2	TRBD1	NA	CASSGQGARVEKLFF	TGTGCCAGCAGTGGGCAGGGGGCGCGGGTTGAAAAACTGTTTTTT
TRBJ2-7	TRBV28	NA	NA	CASRGVRLEQYF	TGTGCCAGCAGGGGCGTACGGCTGGAGCAGTACTTC
TRBJ2-7	TRBV7-9	NA	NA	CASSLDVLLGEQYF	TGTGCCAGCAGCTTAGATGTCCTCCTGGGGGAGCAGTACTTC
TRBJ1-2	TRBV28	TRBD1	NA	CASSKGQGYGYTF	TGTGCCAGCAGTAAGGGACAGGGCTATGGCTACACCTTC
TRBJ2-1	TRBV5-6	TRBD2	NA	CASSLALKEESGGEQFF	TGTGCCAGCAGCTTGGCCCTAAAAGAGGAGTCGGGAGGCGAGCAGTTCTTC
TRBJ2-1	TRBV4-2	TRBD1	NA	CASSQARTGVENSYNEQFF	TGTGCCAGCAGCCAAGCTAGGACAGGGGTCGAAAACTCCTACAATGAGCAGTTCTTC
TRBJ2-7	TRBV7-9	TRBD2	once	CASSFRLAGDVSYEQYF	TGTGCCAGCAGCTTCCGACTAGCGGGGGACGTCTCCTACGAGCAGTACTTC
TRBJ2-5	TRBV19	TRBD1	NA	CATSFGTGEETQYF	TGTGCAACTTCCTTTGGAACAGGGGAAGAGACCCAGTACTTC
TRBJ2-1	TRBV7-9	TRBD2	NA	CASSLRGTSGRYNEQFF	TGTGCCAGCAGCTTACGCGGGACTAGCGGGCGATACAATGAGCAGTTCTTC
TRBJ1-2	TRBV23-1	NA	NA	CASSQEPDGDLYGYTF	TGCGCCAGCAGTCAAGAACCGGACGGTGACCTCTATGGCTACACCTTC
TRBJ2-5	TRBV19	NA	NA	CASSIGGAGETQYF	TGTGCCAGTAGTATAGGTGGGGCTGGAGAGACCCAGTACTTC
TRBJ2-1	TRBV7-3	NA	NA	CASSPLSGSYNEQFF	TGTGCCAGCAGCCCCCTAAGCGGCTCCTACAATGAGCAGTTCTTC
TRBJ1-3	TRBV29-1	TRBD1	NA	CSEKPGGPGNTIYF	TGCAGCGAAAAGCCAGGGGGCCCTGGAAACACCATATATTTT
TRBJ2-2	TRBV28	NA	NA	CASSSPVTGELFF	TGTGCCAGCAGCTCCCCGGTCACCGGGGAGCTGTTTTTT
TRBJ1-1	TRBV30	NA	NA	CAWSVFFPKPPEAFF	TGTGCCTGGAGTGTTTTTTTTCCAAAACCCCCGGAAGCTTTCTTT
TRBJ2-1	TRBV10-1	TRBD1	NA	CASSESPTGGIGEPRYNEQFF	TGCGCCAGCAGTGAGTCCCCGACAGGGGGCATAGGAGAGCCTAGGTACAATGAGCAGTTCTTC
TRBJ2-5	TRBV15	NA	NA	CATTNYGSQETQYF	TGTGCCACCACTAATTACGGGTCCCAAGAGACCCAGTACTTC
TRBJ2-2	TRBV5-1	NA	once	CASSLAGPPLSGELFF	TGCGCCAGCAGCTTGGCCGGGCCGCCCCTAAGCGGGGAGCTGTTTTTT
TRBJ1-5	TRBV30	TRBD1	NA	CAWTQGAINQPQHF	TGTGCCTGGACTCAGGGGGCTATCAATCAGCCCCAGCATTTT
TRBJ2-7	TRBV11-2	TRBD1	NA	CASSFVGQDDEQYF	TGTGCCAGCAGCTTTGTGGGACAGGACGACGAGCAGTACTTC
TRBJ1-3	TRBV29-1	NA	NA	CSVVGSSGNTIYF	TGCAGCGTTGTGGGGAGCTCTGGAAACACCATATATTTT
TRBJ2-7	TRBV6-1	NA	NA	CASSTRGYEQYF	TGTGCCAGCTCTACTAGGGGCTACGAGCAGTACTTC
TRBJ2-5	TRBV7-6	NA	NA	CASSLDPGGETQYF	TGTGCCAGCAGCTTAGATCCGGGCGGCGAGACCCAGTACTTC